This T cell receptor beta chain was sequenced for a study of T-cell memory formation after mild COVID-19. Notes on the study in general: Day 15 to 85 contracting clones showed balanced CD4/CD8; later expanders leaned CD4+. Specificity for SARS-CoV-2 was not confirmed among the second-wave clones peaking on day 37.

The TCR alpha and TCR beta cDNA libraries, bearing sample barcodes and UMIs, were generated by 5'RACE using constant-segment primers. TCRdb fed the 5' RACE reads into MiXCR, producing one record per CDR3 protein. The sample consists of more than 300,000 distinct CDR3 sequences, around a fifth of them appearing once. The CDR3 runs 13 residues. Germline loops: CDR1 LGHNA, CDR2 YNFKEQ. The V end was cut by 3 bases, the J end by 5 bases, with 8 bases between. This clonotype was counted once. Its cognate antigen is unknown. This clonotype was sampled from a man aged 18 to 29 who had mild COVID-19 (a few samples of this study predate the infection). Cell type and time point are not known. Material for sequencing was PBMCs or a T cell subset sorted from them (not recorded which). The chain links TRBV4-2 to TRBJ2-1, with D possibly matching TRBD1 (6 bases). The CDR3 DNA reads as TGTGCCAGCAGCCAGGCAGGGGACAATGAGCAGTTCTTC. The encoded protein is CASSQAGDNEQFF.